Each of the 3 T cell receptor beta chains below was sequenced from the same sample in a study of control samples from healthy donors and cancer patients. Clones were read by immunoSEQ multiplex PCR, and TCRdb kept only the in-frame ones, dropping some. The data hold under 65,000 clones, with just over 85% observed a single time. Sequenced: PBMCs. The receptors here all came from a woman between 50 and 59 years old with lung cancer.

The CDR3 nucleotides read TGTGCCAGCAGTTTCTCTCAGACGGTCGGCGGCTACACCTTC. Translation gives CASSFSQTVGGYTF. The gene calls are TRBV28 and TRBJ1-2; D gene unclear. Trimming removed 3 bases at V and 8 bases at J, with 16 bases between. This CDR3 comprises 14 residues. Germline CDR1 reads MDHEN; CDR2 reads SYDVKM.

The chain joins TRBV19 to TRBJ2-3; 9 bases match TRBD1. CDR3 length equals 15 residues. From germline, CDR1 is LNHDA and CDR2 SQIVND (reference sequence). Trimming took 3 bases from V and 2 from J; bases not matched to a gene: 3. CDR3 bases: TGTGCCAGTAGTATGGGGACAGGGAACACAGATACGCAGTATTTT. Translation: CASSMGTGNTDTQYF.

This clone was detected only a few times. Germline is not matched at one junction end, which may reflect a read error. The chain carries TRBV6-6 and TRBJ1-1; 9 bases fit TRBD1. Germline values: CDR1 MNHNY, CDR2 SVGAGI (reference sequence). The CDR3 length is 14 residues. The CDR3, as DNA: TGTGCCAGCAGATTACAGGGGGCGAACACTGAGGCTTTCTTT. It translates to CASRLQGANTEAFF.